This TCR beta chain stems from a study of PD-L1 blockade in urothelial cancer. Study-level background: Analysis of the blood was performed 3 weeks (second dose) and 6 weeks after treatment start.

Findings of the study overall: By 3 weeks, tumor-associated blood clones had expanded more in durable-benefit patients.

Synthetic TCR analog templates were added to each PCR reaction. The assay was immunoSEQ multiplex PCR, and TCRdb's table has in-frame clones only and misses some. The sample contains 50,000 to 55,000 clones, approximately 90% of which appear only once. For this clone: Its antigen remains unidentified.

Regarding time point: peripheral blood 6 weeks after treatment start. Disease in patients was locally advanced or metastatic urothelial carcinoma. The clonotype comes from a man between 60 and 75 years old with urothelial cancer. Sequenced material: PBMCs, taken around atezolizumab (anti-PD-L1) treatment.

CDR3 DNA: TGTGCCATCAGTGAGTCGACAGGGATCACTGAAGCTTTCTTT. This translates into CAISESTGITEAFF. The gene calls are TRBV10-3 and TRBJ1-1, with 7 bases fitting TRBD1. The CDR3 extends over 14 amino acids. The V segment lost 0 bases and the J segment 4 bases; nucleotides outside the gene matches: 2. Germline V lookup: CDR1 ENHRY, CDR2 SYGVKD.